This T cell receptor (beta chain) was identified during a study of blood T cell repertoires in COVID-19. Clones were sequenced by immunoSEQ multiplex PCR, and TCRdb holds only the in-frame ones, with some missing. The sample shows roughly 280,000 clones, 90% of them seen only once. The CDR3 sequence is 12 residues long. CDR1 and CDR2 from the germline V gene are KGHDR and SFDVKD. V shed 1 base and J shed 7 bases, with 6 bases lying between them. The chain is built from TRBV24-1 and TRBJ1-1; D is unclear. Sequencing used PBMCs or T cells enriched from blood (not recorded which). This TCR was recovered from a woman aged 25-40 years with acute COVID-19. The DNA of the CDR3 is TGTGCCACCAGTGATTTCGGAGATGAAGCTTTCTTT. This codes for CATSDFGDEAFF.